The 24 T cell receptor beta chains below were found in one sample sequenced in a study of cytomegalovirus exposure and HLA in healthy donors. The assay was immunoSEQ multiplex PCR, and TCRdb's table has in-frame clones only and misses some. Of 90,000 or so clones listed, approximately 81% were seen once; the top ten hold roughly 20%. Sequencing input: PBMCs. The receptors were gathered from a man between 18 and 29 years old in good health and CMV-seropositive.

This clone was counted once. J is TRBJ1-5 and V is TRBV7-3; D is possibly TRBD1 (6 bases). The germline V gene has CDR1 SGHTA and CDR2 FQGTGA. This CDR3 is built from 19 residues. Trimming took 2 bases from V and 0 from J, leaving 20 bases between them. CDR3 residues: CASSLGGACYCNSNQPQHF. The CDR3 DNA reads TGTGCCAGCAGCTTAGGGGGGGCATGTTATTGTAATAGCAATCAGCCCCAGCATTTT.

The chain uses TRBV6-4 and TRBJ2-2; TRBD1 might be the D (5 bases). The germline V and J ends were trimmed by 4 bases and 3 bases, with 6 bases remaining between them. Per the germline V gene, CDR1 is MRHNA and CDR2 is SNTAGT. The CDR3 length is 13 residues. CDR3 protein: CASSVGDTGELFF. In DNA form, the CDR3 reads TGTGCCAGCAGTGTAGGGGACACCGGGGAGCTGTTTTTT.

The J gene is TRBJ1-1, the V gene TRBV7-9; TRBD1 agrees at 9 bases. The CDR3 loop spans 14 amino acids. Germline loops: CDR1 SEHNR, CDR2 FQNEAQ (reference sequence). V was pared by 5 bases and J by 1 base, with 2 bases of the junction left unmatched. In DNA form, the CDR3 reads TGTGCCAGCAGCCTGGGACAGGGGAACACTGAAGCTTTCTTT. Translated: CASSLGQGNTEAFF.

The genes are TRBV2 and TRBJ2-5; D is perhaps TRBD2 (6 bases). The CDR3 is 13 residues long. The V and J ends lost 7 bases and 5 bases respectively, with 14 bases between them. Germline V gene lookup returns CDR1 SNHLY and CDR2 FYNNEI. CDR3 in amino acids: CASTQGLAETQYF. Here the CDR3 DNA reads TGTGCCAGCACCCAGGGACTGGCGGAGACCCAGTACTTC.

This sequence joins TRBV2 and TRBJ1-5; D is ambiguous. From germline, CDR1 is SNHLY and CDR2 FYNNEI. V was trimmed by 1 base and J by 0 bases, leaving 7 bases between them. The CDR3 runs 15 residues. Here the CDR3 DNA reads TGTGCCAGCAGTGAAGAACATCTTAGCAATCAGCCCCAGCATTTT. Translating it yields CASSEEHLSNQPQHF.

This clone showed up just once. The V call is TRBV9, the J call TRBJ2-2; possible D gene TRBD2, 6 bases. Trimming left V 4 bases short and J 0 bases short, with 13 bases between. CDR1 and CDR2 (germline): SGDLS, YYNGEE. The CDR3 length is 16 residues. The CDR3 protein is CASSPGTLPNTGELFF. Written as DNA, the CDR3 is TGTGCCAGCAGCCCAGGGACTTTACCGAACACCGGGGAGCTGTTTTTT.

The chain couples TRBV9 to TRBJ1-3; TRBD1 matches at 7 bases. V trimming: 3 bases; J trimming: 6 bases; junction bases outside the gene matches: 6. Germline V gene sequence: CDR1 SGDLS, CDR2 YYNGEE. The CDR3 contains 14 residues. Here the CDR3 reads CASSEWGTANTIYF. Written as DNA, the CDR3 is TGTGCCAGCAGCGAATGGGGGACAGCAAACACCATATATTTT.

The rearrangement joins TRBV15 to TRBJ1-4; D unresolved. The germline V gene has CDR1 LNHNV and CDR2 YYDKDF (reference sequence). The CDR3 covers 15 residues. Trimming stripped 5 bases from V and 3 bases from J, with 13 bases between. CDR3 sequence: CATSRRRSANEKLFF. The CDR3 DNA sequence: TGTGCCACCAGCCGCCGGCGGTCAGCTAATGAAAAACTGTTTTTT.

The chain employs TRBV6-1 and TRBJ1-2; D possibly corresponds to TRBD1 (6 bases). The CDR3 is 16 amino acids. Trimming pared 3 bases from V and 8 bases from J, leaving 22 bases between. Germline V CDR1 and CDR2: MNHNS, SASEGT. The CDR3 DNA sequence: TGTGCCAGCAGTGAGTTGGGACACTCGGTGAAGGGCGGCTACACCTTC. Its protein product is CASSELGHSVKGGYTF.

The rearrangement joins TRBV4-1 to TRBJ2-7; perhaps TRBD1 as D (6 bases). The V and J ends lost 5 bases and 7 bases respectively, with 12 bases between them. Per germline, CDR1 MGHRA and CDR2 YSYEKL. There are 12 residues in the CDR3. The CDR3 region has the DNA TGCGCCAGCAGCGCCCCCAGGGGAGAGCAGTACTTC. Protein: CASSAPRGEQYF.

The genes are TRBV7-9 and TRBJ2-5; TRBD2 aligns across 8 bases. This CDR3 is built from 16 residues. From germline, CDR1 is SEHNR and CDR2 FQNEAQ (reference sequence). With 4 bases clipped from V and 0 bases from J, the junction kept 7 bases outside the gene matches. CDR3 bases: TGTGCCAGCAGCTCGCCTAGCGGGCACAACCAAGAGACCCAGTACTTC. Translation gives CASSSPSGHNQETQYF.

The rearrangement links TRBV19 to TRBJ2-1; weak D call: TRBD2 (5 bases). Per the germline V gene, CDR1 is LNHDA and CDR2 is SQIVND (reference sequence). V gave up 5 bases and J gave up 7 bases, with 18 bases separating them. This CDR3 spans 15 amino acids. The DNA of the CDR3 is TGTGCCAGTAGTTATTCGGGAAACTGGGGAAATGAGCAGTTCTTC. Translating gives CASSYSGNWGNEQFF.

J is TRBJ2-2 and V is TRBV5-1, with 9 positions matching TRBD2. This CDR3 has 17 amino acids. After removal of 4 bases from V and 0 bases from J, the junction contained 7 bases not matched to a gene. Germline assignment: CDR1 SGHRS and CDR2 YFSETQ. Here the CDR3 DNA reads TGCGCCAGCAGCGAACTAGCGGGTTATACGAACACCGGGGAGCTGTTTTTT. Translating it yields CASSELAGYTNTGELFF.

The CDR3 spells CASSWATSRNEQFF. Written as DNA, the CDR3 is TGTGCCAGCAGTTGGGCGACTAGCAGAAATGAGCAGTTCTTC. This chain links TRBV6-5 with TRBJ2-1; 7 bases fit TRBD2. The germline V gene encodes CDR1 MNHEY and CDR2 SVGAGI. V was pared by 4 bases and J by 7 bases, with 7 bases of the junction left unmatched. The CDR3 is 14 residues long.

The CDR3 coding sequence is TGTGCCAGTAGTAGCCTCCTAGCGGGAGGGCCCCCAGATACGCAGTATTTT. It yields the protein CASSSLLAGGPPDTQYF. V is TRBV19 and J is TRBJ2-3; TRBD2 matches 12 bases. This CDR3 is built from 17 residues. V trimming: 4 bases; J trimming: 4 bases; junction bases outside the gene matches: 9. Looked up from germline, CDR1 is LNHDA and CDR2 is SQIVND (reference sequence). The complete variable domain, with remaining parts taken from reference TRBV19 and TRBJ2-3, reads DGGITQSPKYLFRKEGQNVTLSCEQNLNHDAMYWYRQDPGQGLRLIYYSQIVNDFQKGDIAEGYSVSREKKESFPLTVTSAQKNPTAFYLCASSSLLAGGPPDTQYFGPGTRLTVL.

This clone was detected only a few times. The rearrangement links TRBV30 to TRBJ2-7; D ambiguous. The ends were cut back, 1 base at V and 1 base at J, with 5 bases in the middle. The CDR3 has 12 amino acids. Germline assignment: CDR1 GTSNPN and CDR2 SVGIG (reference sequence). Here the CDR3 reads CAWSDYSYEQYF. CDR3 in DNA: TGTGCCTGGAGTGATTATTCCTACGAGCAGTACTTC.

This CDR3 is CASSQILAGPQETQYF. In DNA, the CDR3 is TGTGCCAGCAGTCAAATACTAGCGGGACCCCAAGAGACCCAGTACTTC. V usage is TRBV28 and J usage is TRBJ2-5; TRBD2 aligns across 10 bases. This CDR3 spans 16 amino acids. Losses at the gene ends were 5 bases for V and 1 base for J; bases not matched to a gene: 7. Germline-derived CDR1 and CDR2 are MDHEN and SYDVKM.

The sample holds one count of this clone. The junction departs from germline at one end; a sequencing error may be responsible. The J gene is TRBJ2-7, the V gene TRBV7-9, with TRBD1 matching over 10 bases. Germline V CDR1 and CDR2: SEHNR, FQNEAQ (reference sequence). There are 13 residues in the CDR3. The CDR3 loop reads CASSLADRGRKSF. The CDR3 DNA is TGTGCCAGCAGCTTAGCCGACAGGGGGCGAAAGTCCTTC.

The CDR3 DNA reads TGTGCCAGCAGTATAGTGAACACCGGGGAGCTGTTTTTT. Encoded protein: CASSIVNTGELFF. The chain employs TRBV28 and TRBJ2-2; no firm D call. Deletions cut 5 bases from V and 1 base from J, with 5 bases between. The CDR3 is 13 residues long. Germline values: CDR1 MDHEN, CDR2 SYDVKM.

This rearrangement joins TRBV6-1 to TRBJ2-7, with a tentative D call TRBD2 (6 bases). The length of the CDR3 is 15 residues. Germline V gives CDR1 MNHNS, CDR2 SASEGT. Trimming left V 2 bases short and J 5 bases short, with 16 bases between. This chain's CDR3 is CASSELGGGGDEQYV. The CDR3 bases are TGTGCCAGCAGTGAACTTGGGGGAGGCGGCGACGAGCAGTACGTC.

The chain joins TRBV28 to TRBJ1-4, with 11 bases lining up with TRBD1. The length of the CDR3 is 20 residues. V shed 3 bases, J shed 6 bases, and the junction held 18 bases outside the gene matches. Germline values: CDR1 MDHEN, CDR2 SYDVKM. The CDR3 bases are TGTGCCAGCAGTTTCAGTCCAGACCGGGACAGGGGGTCGCTGGATGAAAAACTGTTTTTT. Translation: CASSFSPDRDRGSLDEKLFF.

The CDR3 nucleotides read TGTGCCAGCTCACCACCGACAGGGTATGATGGCTACACCTTC. Its translation: CASSPPTGYDGYTF. The chain links TRBV18 to TRBJ1-2; 7 nucleotides align to TRBD1. This CDR3 comprises 14 residues. The V and J ends lost 0 bases and 6 bases, in that order; junction bases with no gene match: 4. Germline CDR1 KGHSH, CDR2 LQKENI.

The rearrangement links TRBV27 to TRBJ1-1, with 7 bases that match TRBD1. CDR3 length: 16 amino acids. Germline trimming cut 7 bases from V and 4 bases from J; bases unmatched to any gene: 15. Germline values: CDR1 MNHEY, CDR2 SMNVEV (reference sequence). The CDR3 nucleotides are TGTGCCAGCATAGGTCCCGGGGACAGCTCTGTCACTGAAGCTTTCTTT. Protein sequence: CASIGPGDSSVTEAFF.

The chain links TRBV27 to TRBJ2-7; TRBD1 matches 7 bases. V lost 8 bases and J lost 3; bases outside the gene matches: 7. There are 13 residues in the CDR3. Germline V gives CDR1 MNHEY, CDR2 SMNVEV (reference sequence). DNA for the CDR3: TGTGCCAGCCGAACAGGGGCCGACTACGAGCAGTACTTC. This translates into CASRTGADYEQYF.